This section outlines one T cell receptor beta chain sequence together with its context. The antigen it recognizes is unknown. Base qualities are not provided; no much larger clone lies one nucleotide away. Collaborating institutions collected whole blood in K2EDTA tubes following their own protocols. Collaborator samples were shipped for TCRbeta analysis as frozen whole blood, isolated PBMCs, or DNA extracted from either sample type. From cysteine to phenylalanine, the CDR3 is 16 amino acids long. Only the CDR3 DNA stays, 48 bases, in frame from base 1. Based on the germline V gene (reference sequence), the CDR1 and CDR2 sequences are LNHDA and SQIVND. Trimming takes 9 bases from V and 2 bases from J, and the germline ends sit 20 bases apart. The source of the sample is a study of blood T cell repertoires in COVID-19 (dated by TCRdb to 2018 to 2021). At the level of the whole study: The collaborator samples originated in the United States, Italy and Spain and spanned the acute and convalescent phases of COVID-19. A freely available public database, intended as a resource for researchers studying the immune response to SARS-CoV-2, is where the repertoires were released. Deeply sampled blood TCRbeta repertoires from subjects exposed to, actively infected with, or recovered from COVID-19 were included in the dataset. A de-identified subject ID, COVID-19 status, age in years and sex were almost always included in the sample metadata. Where HLA class I and class II types were available, the types were taken from metadata supplied by the sample provider, not from assay-based typing. The samples were drawn from two sources: the first 160 participants of the ongoing ImmuneRACE study, and 1,000 to 1,500 subjects contributed by 6 global collaborators. The material from the prospective study consisted of cDNA or gDNA derived from T cells, B-cell-depleted T cells, or PBMCs. General study outcomes and caveats: The amount of clinical and demographic metadata varied by source and participant and was provided uncurated.

TCRbeta CDR3 regions were amplified from genomic DNA using the immunoSEQ Assay, a bias-controlled multiplex PCR. On the authors' methods: The number of nucleated cells in each sample was estimated from the amplification of reference gene primers within the assay. To quantify the absolute abundance of each unique TCRbeta CDR3 rearrangement, sequence reads were collapsed and filtered. Productive Simpson clonality was computed per sample as the square root of Simpson's diversity index over productive rearrangements. Imported from immuneACCESS, the table was reduced by TCRdb to in-frame sequences with V and J called. These copies leave out some clones; in studies compared against another copy, an unresolved V gene accounts for under half, and the cause of the remainder is not known. V and J calls and clone size come straight from that table; D and trimming were deduced from the DNA. The sample has about 360,000 clones on record, about 88% of them singletons. About 3% of the sample goes to the ten largest clones.

This TCR came from a human donor in a cohort sampled during active COVID-19. The V gene is TRBV19 and the J gene is TRBJ1-5; a weak D assignment points to TRBD1 (5 bases agree). Sequenced: peripheral blood. CDR3 sequence: CASAGYYQDGNQPQHF. The DNA is as follows: TGTGCCAGCGCAGGGTATTATCAGGACGGCAATCAGCCCCAGCATTTT.